This T cell receptor (beta chain) is drawn from a study of cytomegalovirus exposure and HLA in healthy donors. Points from the study as a whole: It was shown in a later analysis that HLA-associated TCR beta chains were more clonally expanded than other, equally common chains. In the analysis, some V segments, TRBV6-2 and TRBV6-3 included, were excluded as indistinguishable.

V was pared by 4 bases and J by 11 bases, with 14 bases of the junction left unmatched. CDR1 SGHRS and CDR2 YFSETQ come from the germline V gene. CDR3 length: 15 amino acids. 60 Vbeta and 13 Jbeta primers were used in PCR. Sequencing was performed with immunoSEQ multiplex PCR; in TCRdb, only in-frame clones are kept and a portion is missing. The top ten clones hold less than 4.5% of a sample with fewer than 250,000 clones, around 73% of them seen once. In regard to this clone: No antigen is known for it.

The chain is built from TRBV5-1 and TRBJ2-5, with 10 bases matching TRBD1. The source is a male donor in good health and CMV-seronegative. Material for sequencing was PBMCs. CDR3 sequence: CASSTSGTGALGQYF. The CDR3 region has the DNA TGCGCCAGCAGCACCTCCGGGACAGGGGCCCTGGGGCAGTACTTC.